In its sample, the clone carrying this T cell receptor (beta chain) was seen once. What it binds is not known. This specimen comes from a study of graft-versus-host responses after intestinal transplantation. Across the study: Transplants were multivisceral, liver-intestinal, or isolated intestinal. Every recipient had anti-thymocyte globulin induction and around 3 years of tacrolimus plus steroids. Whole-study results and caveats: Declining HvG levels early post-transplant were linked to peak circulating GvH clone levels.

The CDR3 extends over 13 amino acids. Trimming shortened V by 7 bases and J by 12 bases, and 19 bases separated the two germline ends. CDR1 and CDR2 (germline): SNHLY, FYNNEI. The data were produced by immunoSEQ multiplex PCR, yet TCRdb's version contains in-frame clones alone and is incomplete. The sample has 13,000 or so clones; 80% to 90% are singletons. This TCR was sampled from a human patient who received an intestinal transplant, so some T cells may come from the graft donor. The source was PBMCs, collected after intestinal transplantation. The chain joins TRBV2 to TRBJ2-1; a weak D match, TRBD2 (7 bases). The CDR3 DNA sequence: TGTGCCAGCAACAGGGACTACCCCGCGGTGCAGTTCTTC. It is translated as CASNRDYPAVQFF. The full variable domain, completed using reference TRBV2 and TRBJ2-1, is EPEVTQTPSHQVTQMGQEVILRCVPISNHLYFYWYRQILGQKVEFLVSFYNNEISEKSEIFDDQFSVERPDGSNFTLKIRSTKLEDSAMYFCASNRDYPAVQFFGPGTRLTVL.